The 30 T cell receptor beta chains below come from one sample, sequenced in a study of blood T cells in healthy people across ages (dated by TCRdb to the mid-2010s). The method was 5' RACE. TCRdb shows the sequencer as Illumina HiSeq 2500. A second PCR of roughly 7 to 11 cycles was performed with a sample-barcoded 5' primer and a J-beta primer mix. TCRdb trimmed public reads at Q25 via fastp, called clones via MiXCR and kept in-frame beta chains. Entries that share a CDR3 protein sequence are merged under the most common genes and DNA. In this sample the table shows roughly 1,800,000 distinct CDR3 sequences, just under 50% of which occur a single time. Around 2.1% of the sample comes from the top ten. The sample consisted of blood. These TCRs come from a woman between 35 and 50 years old in good health.

This clonotype was counted ten times or more. The rearrangement uses TRBV29-1 and TRBJ2-7; 8 nucleotides line up with TRBD2. The germline gives CDR1 SQVTM, CDR2 ANQGSEA. This CDR3 region has 13 residues. Losses at the gene ends were 7 bases for V and 3 bases for J; bases not matched to a gene: 8. The chain's CDR3 is CSASELAGYEQYF. CDR3 DNA: TGCAGCGCCTCGGAGCTAGCGGGCTACGAGCAGTACTTC.

V usage is TRBV7-9 and J usage is TRBJ2-7; a possible D gene is TRBD1 (6 bases). The last part of the DNA fits TRBJ2-5 better; the J call may be wrong. Germline CDR1 and CDR2: SEHNR and FQNEAQ (reference sequence). The CDR3 length is 15 residues. The CDR3 DNA reads as TGTGCCAGCAGCTCCTCCACGACAGGTGGGGAGACCCAGTACTTC. This encodes CASSSSTTGGETQYF.

This clonotype was seen ten or more times. The chain combines TRBV29-1 with TRBJ2-5, with TRBD1 as a possible D gene (5 bases). The V gene's germline CDR1 is SQVTM and CDR2 ANQGSEA. V shed 4 bases and J shed 1 base, with 7 bases lying between them. The CDR3 spans 12 residues. This CDR3 is CSVGDSQETQYF. In nucleotides, the CDR3 is TGCAGCGTTGGAGACAGCCAAGAGACCCAGTACTTC. The full variable domain, completed using reference TRBV29-1 and TRBJ2-5, is SAVISQKPSRDICQRGTSLTIQCQVDSQVTMMFWYRQQPGQSLTLIATANQGSEATYESGFVIDKFPISRPNLTFSTLTVSNMSPEDSSIYLCSVGDSQETQYFGPGTRLLVL.

V usage is TRBV14 and J usage is TRBJ2-5; a weak D match, TRBD2 (5 bases). The germline gives CDR1 SGHDN, CDR2 FVKESK. Trimming took off 3 bases at V and 7 bases at J, with 18 bases between the two ends. This CDR3 has 15 residues. CDR3 in DNA: TGTGCCAGCAGCCATTCCCTCAGCGGTGGAGGGACCCAGTACTTC. Protein: CASSHSLSGGGTQYF.

This clonotype was seen only a few times. The chain recombines TRBV6-5 with TRBJ2-3, with TRBD1 matching over 9 bases. J lost 6 bases, V lost 2 bases, and 9 bases had no gene match. The CDR3 sequence is 16 residues long. In germline, CDR1 is MNHEY, CDR2 SVGAGI. The DNA for the CDR3 is TGTGCCAGCAGTTACGGCCGGACAGGGGTGAGGGATACGCAGTATTTT. Translated: CASSYGRTGVRDTQYF.

The chain is built from TRBV11-3 and TRBJ2-2; the match to TRBD2 covers 9 bases. V lost 5 bases, J lost 4 bases, and 5 bases stayed unmatched. CDR3 length equals 15 residues. CDR1 SGHNT and CDR2 YENEEA come from the germline V gene. The CDR3 bases are TGTGCCAGCAGCCCGGGACTAGCAGCCACCGGGGAGCTGTTTTTT. It translates to CASSPGLAATGELFF.

This chain uses TRBV18 with TRBJ1-2; 7 bases align to TRBD1. The CDR3 extends over 15 amino acids. Germline CDR1 KGHSH, CDR2 LQKENI. With 1 base clipped from V and 0 bases from J, the junction kept 2 bases outside the gene matches. CDR3 region: CASSPLDRANYGYTF. The CDR3 DNA reads as TGTGCCAGCTCACCACTTGACAGGGCTAACTATGGCTACACCTTC.

The chain has TRBV6-1 and TRBJ2-7, with no clear D. The CDR3 is made up of 12 amino acids. The ends were cut back, 2 bases at V and 2 bases at J, with 4 bases in the middle. In germline, CDR1 is MNHNS, CDR2 SASEGT. As DNA, the CDR3 is TGTGCCAGCAGTGAACGGACCTACGAGCAGTACTTC. Translating gives CASSERTYEQYF.

This clonotype was found a few times. The CDR3 sequence: CASRLSNPTSYEQYF. The CDR3 nucleotides are TGTGCCAGCAGGCTCTCCAATCCCACCTCCTACGAGCAGTACTTC. The gene calls are TRBV12-3 or TRBV12-4 and TRBJ2-7; the D is unclear. This CDR3 has 15 residues. V was shortened by 6 bases and J by 0 bases, with 15 bases between the two germline ends.

The table lists this clonotype with a few counts. The chain combines TRBV10-3 with TRBJ2-5; possibly TRBD1 for D (5 bases). The CDR3 sequence is 15 residues long. V lost 2 bases and J 2 bases, leaving 12 bases between the germline ends. CDR1 is ENHRY, CDR2 SYGVKD, per germline. CDR3 loop: CAISERTHTQETQYF. The CDR3 coding sequence is TGTGCCATCAGTGAGAGGACACACACTCAAGAGACCCAGTACTTC.

V usage is TRBV6-2 or TRBV6-3 and J usage is TRBJ2-3; TRBD1 matches at 7 bases. From germline, CDR1 is MNHEY and CDR2 SVGEGT. This CDR3 contains 16 residues. V lost 5 bases, J lost 0 bases, and 8 bases stayed unmatched. As DNA, the CDR3 is TGTGCCAGCAGTCATCTGACAGGGCGTAGCACAGATACGCAGTATTTT. Translating it yields CASSHLTGRSTDTQYF.

This chain joins TRBV7-2 and TRBJ2-7, with 7 bases identical to TRBD1. Looked up from germline, CDR1 is SGHTA and CDR2 is FQGNSA. The V segment lost 5 bases and the J segment 4 bases; nucleotides outside the gene matches: 5. This CDR3 comprises 13 residues. CDR3 nucleotide sequence: TGTGCCAGCAGCGTAGAGGGACAGTACGAGCAGTACTTC. This encodes CASSVEGQYEQYF.

The V gene is TRBV29-1, the J gene TRBJ1-5; 7 bases line up with TRBD1. The CDR3 consists of 13 residues. V lost 4 bases to trimming and J lost 5 bases; unmatched junction nucleotides: 5. Per the germline V gene, CDR1 is SQVTM and CDR2 is ANQGSEA. The CDR3 loop reads CSVAYRGDQPQHF. DNA of the CDR3: TGCAGCGTTGCATACAGGGGAGATCAGCCCCAGCATTTT.

This clonotype was counted ten times or more. The junction departs from the called germline gene at one end, perhaps through a read error. V gene TRBV5-1 combines with J gene TRBJ2-5; weak D call: TRBD2 (5 bases). The CDR3 is made up of 14 amino acids. Germline V CDR1 and CDR2: SGHRS, YFSETQ. CDR3 sequence: CASSLERGQETQYF. CDR3 nucleotides: TGTGCCAGCAGCTTAGAACGGGGCCAAGAGACCCAGTACTTC.

This clonotype was counted once. The genes are TRBV20-1 and TRBJ2-3, with 12 positions matching TRBD2. J lost 0 bases, V lost 5 bases, and 3 bases had no gene match. The germline gives CDR1 DFQATT, CDR2 SNEGSKA (reference sequence). The CDR3 has 15 amino acids. The CDR3 loop reads CSADGLAGSTDTQYF. CDR3 in DNA: TGCAGTGCTGACGGACTAGCGGGGAGCACAGATACGCAGTATTTT.

J is TRBJ2-3 and V is TRBV28, with D perhaps matching TRBD2 (5 bases). The germline V gene has CDR1 MDHEN and CDR2 SYDVKM. Deletions cut 6 bases from V and 1 base from J, with 11 bases between. This CDR3 comprises 14 residues. CDR3 protein: CASRDQAGTDTQYF. CDR3 in DNA: TGTGCCAGCAGGGACCAAGCGGGCACAGATACGCAGTATTTT.

This clonotype was seen only a few times. The chain combines TRBV5-1 with TRBJ2-3, with 9 bases identical to TRBD1. Germline CDR1 reads SGHRS; CDR2 reads YFSETQ. Germline trimming cut 3 bases from V and 4 bases from J; bases unmatched to any gene: 9. This CDR3 is 16 amino acids long. For the CDR3, the DNA is TGCGCCAGCAGCTCGACAGGGGGAAACCCTCCAGATACGCAGTATTTT. It encodes CASSSTGGNPPDTQYF.

The chain has TRBV7-9 and TRBJ1-2, with D unclear. Germline loops: CDR1 SEHNR, CDR2 FQNEAQ (reference sequence). The ends were cut back, 3 bases at V and 1 base at J, with 18 bases in the middle. CDR3 length: 17 residues. The CDR3, as DNA: TGTGCCAGCAGCTTGTGGGCCCTAGGGCCCGTTAACTATGGCTACACCTTC. As protein: CASSLWALGPVNYGYTF.

This clonotype was picked up a small number of times. This chain joins TRBV6-2 or TRBV6-3 and TRBJ2-7; D is possibly TRBD2 (6 bases). Between the trimmed V and J ends, which lost 2 bases and 4 bases, there was a span of 9 bases. The CDR3 loop spans 13 amino acids. Germline CDR1 reads MNHEY; CDR2 reads SVGEGT. The CDR3 DNA sequence: TGTGCCAGCAGTTACGCGGGACGATACGAGCAGTACTTC. Translated, it gives CASSYAGRYEQYF.

The gene calls are TRBV6-5 and TRBJ1-6; 8 nucleotides line up with TRBD1. Germline assignment: CDR1 MNHEY and CDR2 SVGAGI. Unmatched junction bases numbered 6, after V lost 7 bases and J lost 7 bases. The CDR3 totals 14 residues. The CDR3 spells CASNEGTGNSPLHF. As DNA, the CDR3 is TGTGCCAGCAATGAAGGGACAGGAAATTCACCCCTCCACTTT.

The chain is built from TRBV20-1 and TRBJ1-4; unclear D gene. The length of the CDR3 is 11 residues. The germline V gene encodes CDR1 DFQATT and CDR2 SNEGSKA (reference sequence). Trimming took off 4 bases at V and 8 bases at J, with 8 bases between the two ends. The CDR3 DNA is TGCAGTGCTAACCTAAACGAAAAACTGTTTTTT. It codes for CSANLNEKLFF.

This clonotype has only a few counts. The chain joins TRBV20-1 to TRBJ2-7; possible D gene TRBD1, 5 bases. Germline assignment: CDR1 DFQATT and CDR2 SNEGSKA (reference sequence). The CDR3 sequence is 13 residues long. V was pared by 5 bases and J by 0 bases, with 11 bases between. CDR3 nucleotide sequence: TGCAGTGCTCTACCTGACAGCTCCTACGAGCAGTACTTC. It encodes CSALPDSSYEQYF.

The rearrangement joins TRBV20-1 to TRBJ2-3; TRBD1 agrees at 7 bases. Losses at the gene ends were 1 base for V and 5 bases for J; bases not matched to a gene: 6. The CDR3 contains 14 residues. Germline CDR1 reads DFQATT; CDR2 reads SNEGSKA (reference sequence). Here the CDR3 reads CSARGVRDRDTQYF. CDR3 nucleotide sequence: TGCAGTGCTAGAGGTGTCCGGGACAGAGATACGCAGTATTTT.

This clonotype has only a few counts. The genes are TRBV20-1 and TRBJ2-3; 15 bases map to TRBD2. The CDR3 covers 17 residues. The germline V gene encodes CDR1 DFQATT and CDR2 SNEGSKA (reference sequence). The ends lost 3 bases at V and 4 bases at J; junction bases unmatched: 8. Written as DNA, the CDR3 is TGCAGTGCTAGGGGGACTAGCGGGGGGTGGAGCGCAGATACGCAGTATTTT. It codes for CSARGTSGGWSADTQYF.

The chain recombines TRBV28 with TRBJ1-5; 12 bases agree with TRBD1. From germline, CDR1 is MDHEN and CDR2 SYDVKM. With V trimmed by 3 bases and J by 6 bases, 15 bases remained unmatched. The CDR3 sequence is 19 residues long. The CDR3 is CASSFPPRDRGQVGQPQHF. The CDR3 DNA reads as TGTGCCAGCAGTTTCCCTCCCCGGGACAGGGGGCAAGTTGGTCAGCCCCAGCATTTT.

About this clonotype itself: Compared with germline, one end of the junction differs, possibly owing to a read error. CDR3 region: CASGLAGAGSYEQYF. CDR3 in DNA: TGTGCCAGCGGCTTAGCGGGGGCCGGAAGCTACGAGCAGTACTTC. The chain uses TRBV7-2 and TRBJ2-5; 9 positions match TRBD2. The J call may be faulty, since TRBJ2-7 better matches the DNA end. The CDR3 contains 15 residues. CDR1 and CDR2 (germline): SGHTA, FQGNSA.

This clonotype was seen a few times. The chain couples TRBV24-1 to TRBJ2-5, with 9 bases identical to TRBD2. Trimming took 0 bases from V and 1 from J; bases not matched to a gene: 11. Germline V lookup: CDR1 KGHDR, CDR2 SFDVKD. CDR3 length: 19 amino acids. The CDR3 region has the DNA TGTGCCACCAGTGATTTGCAACATGCAAATAGCGGGGGCCAAGAGACCCAGTACTTC. As protein: CATSDLQHANSGGQETQYF.

This clonotype was picked up a small number of times. The gene calls are TRBV25-1 and TRBJ2-7; D may correspond to TRBD1 or TRBD2 (5 bases each). The CDR3 totals 14 residues. CDR1 and CDR2 from the germline V gene are MGHDK and SYGVNS. V was pared by 1 base and J by 5 bases, with 12 bases between. This chain's CDR3 is CASSELGTGDEQYF. CDR3 in DNA: TGTGCCAGCAGTGAATTGGGGACCGGCGACGAGCAGTACTTC.

The chain couples TRBV6-5 to TRBJ1-2; unclear D gene. V shed 9 bases and J shed 4 bases, with 12 bases lying between them. There are 12 residues in the CDR3. CDR1 and CDR2 from the germline V gene are MNHEY and SVGAGI. The CDR3 bases are TGTGCCAGTATGAGTGGAAGCTATGGCTACACCTTC. It yields the protein CASMSGSYGYTF.

The CDR3 region is CSVVWVYEQYF. In DNA, the CDR3 is TGCAGCGTTGTTTGGGTCTACGAGCAGTACTTC. The V call is TRBV29-1, the J call TRBJ2-7; D is unresolved. V shed 4 bases and J shed 3 bases, with 7 bases lying between them. The CDR3 covers 11 residues. Germline CDR1 and CDR2: SQVTM and ANQGSEA.